This TCR beta chain was recorded in a study of cytotoxic CD8 clonotypes in ibrutinib-treated CLL. CDR3 length: 15 residues. Trimming took 8 bases from V and 6 from J; bases not matched to a gene: 13. Germline assignment: CDR1 SGHRS and CDR2 YFSETQ. Investigators sought sequencing depths of between 1 in 200,000 and 1 in 1 million T cells. Libraries were prepared by immunoSEQ multiplex PCR; TCRdb keeps only in-frame clonotypes and omits some of them. The repertoire consists of tens of thousands of clones, with around 60% occurring once and the leading ten covering around 21%. The J gene is TRBJ2-3, the V gene TRBV5-1; 9 nucleotides align to TRBD2. This TCR derives from a human donor with chronic lymphocytic leukemia. The input for sequencing was PBMCs, taken after 24 months of ibrutinib treatment. The CDR3 DNA follows: TGCGCCAGTTGGGGACTAGCCGAAGTAGGGGATACGCAGTATTTT. It codes for CASWGLAEVGDTQYF.